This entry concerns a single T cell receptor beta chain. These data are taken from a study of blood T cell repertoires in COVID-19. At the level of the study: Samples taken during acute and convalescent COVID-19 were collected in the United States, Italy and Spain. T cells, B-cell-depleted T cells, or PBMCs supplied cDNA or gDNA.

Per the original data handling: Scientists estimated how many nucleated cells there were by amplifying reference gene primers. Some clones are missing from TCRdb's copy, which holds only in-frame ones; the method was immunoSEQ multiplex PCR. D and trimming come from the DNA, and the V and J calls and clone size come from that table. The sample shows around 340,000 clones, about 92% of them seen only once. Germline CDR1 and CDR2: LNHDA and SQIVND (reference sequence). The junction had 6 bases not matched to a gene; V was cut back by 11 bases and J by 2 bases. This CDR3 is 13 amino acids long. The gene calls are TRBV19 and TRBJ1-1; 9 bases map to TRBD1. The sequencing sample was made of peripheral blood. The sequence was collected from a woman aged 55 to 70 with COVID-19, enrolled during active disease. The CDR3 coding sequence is TGTGCCTCCGAGGACAGGGGAAACACTGAAGCTTTCTTT. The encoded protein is CASEDRGNTEAFF.